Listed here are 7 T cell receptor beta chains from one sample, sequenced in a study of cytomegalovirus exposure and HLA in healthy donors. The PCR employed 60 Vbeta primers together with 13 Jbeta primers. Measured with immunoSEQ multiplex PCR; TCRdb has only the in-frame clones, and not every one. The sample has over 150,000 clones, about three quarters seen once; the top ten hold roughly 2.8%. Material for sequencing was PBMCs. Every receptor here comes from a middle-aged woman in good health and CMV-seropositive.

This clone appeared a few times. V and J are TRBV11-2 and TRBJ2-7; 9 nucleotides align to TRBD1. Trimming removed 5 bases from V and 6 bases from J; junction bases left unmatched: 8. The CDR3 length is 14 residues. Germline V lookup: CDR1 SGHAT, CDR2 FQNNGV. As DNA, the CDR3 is TGTGCCAGCAGCCCGCCGGGACAGGGCCGCGAGCAGTACTTC. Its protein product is CASSPPGQGREQYF.

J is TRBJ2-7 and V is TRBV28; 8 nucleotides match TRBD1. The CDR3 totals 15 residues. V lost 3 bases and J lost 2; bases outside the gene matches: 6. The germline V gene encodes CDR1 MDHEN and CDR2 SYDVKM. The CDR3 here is CASSFGTGSTYEQYF. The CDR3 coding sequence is TGTGCCAGCAGTTTTGGGACAGGCTCGACCTACGAGCAGTACTTC.

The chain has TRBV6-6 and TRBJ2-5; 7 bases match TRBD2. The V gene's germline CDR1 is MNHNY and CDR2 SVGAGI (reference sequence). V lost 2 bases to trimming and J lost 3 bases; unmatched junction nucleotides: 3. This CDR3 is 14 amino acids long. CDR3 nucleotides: TGTGCCAGCAGTTACATAACTAGCGAAGAGACCCAGTACTTC. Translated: CASSYITSEETQYF.

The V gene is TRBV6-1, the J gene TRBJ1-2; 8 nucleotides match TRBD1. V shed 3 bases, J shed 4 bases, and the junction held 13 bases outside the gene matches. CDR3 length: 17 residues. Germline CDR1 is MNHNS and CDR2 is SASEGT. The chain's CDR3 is CASSDRQGSISAYGYTF. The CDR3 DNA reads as TGTGCCAGCAGTGACCGACAGGGGTCGATCTCTGCCTATGGCTACACCTTC.

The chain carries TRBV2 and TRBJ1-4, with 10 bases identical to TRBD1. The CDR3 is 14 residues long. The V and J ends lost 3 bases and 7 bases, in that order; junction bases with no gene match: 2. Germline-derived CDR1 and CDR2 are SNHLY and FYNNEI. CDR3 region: CASSDDRGPEKLFF. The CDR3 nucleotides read TGTGCCAGCAGTGACGACAGGGGGCCTGAAAAACTGTTTTTT.

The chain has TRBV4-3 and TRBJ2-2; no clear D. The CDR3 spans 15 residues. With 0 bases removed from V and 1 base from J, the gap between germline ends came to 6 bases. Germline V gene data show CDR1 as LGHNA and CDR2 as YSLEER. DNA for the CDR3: TGCGCCAGCAGCCAAGATTTCATGAACACCGGGGAGCTGTTTTTT. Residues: CASSQDFMNTGELFF.

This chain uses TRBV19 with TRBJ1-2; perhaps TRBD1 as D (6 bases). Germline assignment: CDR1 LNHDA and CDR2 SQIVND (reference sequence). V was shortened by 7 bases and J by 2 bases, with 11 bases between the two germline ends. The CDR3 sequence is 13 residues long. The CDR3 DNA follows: TGTGCCAGTACTACAGGGACCAACTATGGCTACACCTTC. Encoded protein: CASTTGTNYGYTF.